Sequencing of this T cell receptor beta chain was carried out in a study of lymphopenia after photon versus proton radiotherapy. Germline V gene data show CDR1 as SGHAT and CDR2 as FQNNGV. The CDR3 is made up of 14 amino acids. The germline V and J ends were trimmed by 0 bases and 2 bases, with 8 bases remaining between them. With respect to this clone: What it binds is unknown.

Findings and limits, study-wide: Better survival with proton therapy was suggested as possible, not demonstrated. In patients who died, overall survival fell as post-nadir TCR diversity dropped more. After lymphocyte nadir, photon-treated repertoires showed oligoclonal expansion, especially CD8+ Temra. Proton therapy kept repertoires fairly stable, unlike photons, which gained effector/memory cells.

Assay used: immunoSEQ multiplex PCR; TCRdb lists only in-frame clones, some missing. This repertoire shows roughly 36,000 clones, roughly nine tenths found once; its top ten account for 6.8%. The input for sequencing was peripheral blood, taken from a patient treated with photon-based radiotherapy. This chain joins TRBV11-2 and TRBJ2-7; D remains ambiguous. This clonotype originated in a woman between 50 and 59 years old with pancreatic cancer. In nucleotides, the CDR3 is TGTGCCAGCAGCTTAGATGTGGTGGCCTACGAGCAGTACTTC. It specifies CASSLDVVAYEQYF.